This T cell receptor beta chain was recorded in a study of shared clonotypes between healthy human individuals. This CDR3 contains 18 residues. CDR1 MNHNS and CDR2 SASEGT come from the germline V gene. J lost 1 base, V lost 0 bases, and 12 bases had no gene match. Deep was the level used in running the assay. Only in-frame clones appear in the TCRdb table, and some are missing; sequencing was by immunoSEQ multiplex PCR. The sample contains roughly 590,000 clones, roughly 95% of which appear only once. Naive-designated CD8 cells lacked CD45RO, were positively enriched for CCR7, and omitted terminally differentiated effector memory CD45RA+ cells.

The sequence came from a woman younger than 45 in good health. The chain links TRBV6-1 to TRBJ2-7; 7 bases are shared with TRBD1. Sequenced: naive CD8+ T cells sorted from blood. This CDR3 reads CASSEAPLDRDISYEQYF. DNA of the CDR3: TGTGCCAGCAGTGAAGCCCCCCTCGACAGGGACATTTCCTACGAGCAGTACTTC.